The source of this T cell receptor beta chain is a study of neurological immune-mediated disorders. Points from the study as a whole: Patients with HTLV-1-associated myelopathy showed the most TCR clonal expansion. Those with multiple sclerosis showed the least, falling below healthy controls.

CDR3 length: 15 residues. Germline CDR1 SGHRS, CDR2 YFSETQ. Unmatched junction bases numbered 1, after V lost 0 bases and J lost 0 bases. Time point meaning: longitudinal time-point 2. This clonotype was recorded many times. Its antigen is unidentified. The team produced cDNA through 5'RACE using 10-nucleotide random UMIs. TCRdb recomputed calls from the 5' RACE reads with MiXCR, one row per CDR3 protein. The sample yields 50,000 or so distinct CDR3 sequences, around 12% seen once. The sample consisted of PBMCs. The V gene is TRBV5-1, the J gene TRBJ1-1; 8 nucleotides agree with TRBD1. The receptor was isolated from a male donor with HTLV-1-associated myelopathy (HAM/TSP). Here the CDR3 reads CASSLDRGMNTEAFF. In nucleotides, the CDR3 is TGCGCCAGCAGCTTGGACAGGGGGATGAACACTGAAGCTTTCTTT.